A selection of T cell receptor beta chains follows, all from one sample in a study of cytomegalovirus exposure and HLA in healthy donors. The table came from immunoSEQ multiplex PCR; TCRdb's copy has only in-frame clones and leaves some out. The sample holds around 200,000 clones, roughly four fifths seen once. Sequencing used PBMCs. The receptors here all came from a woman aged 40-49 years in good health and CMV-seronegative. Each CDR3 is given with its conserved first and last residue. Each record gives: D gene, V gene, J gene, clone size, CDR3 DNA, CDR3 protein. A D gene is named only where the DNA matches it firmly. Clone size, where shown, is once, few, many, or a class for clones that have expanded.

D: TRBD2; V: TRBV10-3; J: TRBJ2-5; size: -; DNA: TGTGCCATCAAGCCTAGCGGGGGGCCGGGGGAGACCCAGTACTTC; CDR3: CAIKPSGGPGETQYF
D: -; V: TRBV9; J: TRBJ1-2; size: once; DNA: TGTGCCAGCAGCGTAGAGGCCCGTCCGGGGGGCTTGTATGGCTACACCTTC; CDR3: CASSVEARPGGLYGYTF
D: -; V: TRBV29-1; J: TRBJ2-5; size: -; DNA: TGCAGCGTTGATGGCAGCCAAGAGACCCAGTACTTC; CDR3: CSVDGSQETQYF
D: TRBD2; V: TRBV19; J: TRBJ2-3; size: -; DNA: TGTGCCAGTAGGATACTAGCGGGGGGAAGTACGCAGTATTTT; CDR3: CASRILAGGSTQYF
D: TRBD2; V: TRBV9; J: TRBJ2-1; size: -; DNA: TGTGCCAGCAGCGGTTTAGCGGGGGGGGCCTACAATGAGCAGTTCTTC; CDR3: CASSGLAGGAYNEQFF
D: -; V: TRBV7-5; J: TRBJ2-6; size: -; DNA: TGTGCCAGAAGCTCTGGGGTACGGGGGGTCCCCTCGTCTGGGGCCAACGTCCTGACTTTC; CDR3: CARSSGVRGVPSSGANVLTF
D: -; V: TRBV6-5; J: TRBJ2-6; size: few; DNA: TGTGCCACCGGGAGAGCTGGGGCCAACGTCCTGACTTTC; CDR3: CATGRAGANVLTF
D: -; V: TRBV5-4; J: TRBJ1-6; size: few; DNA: TGTGCCAGCAGCACGGGGAATTCACCCCTCCACTTT; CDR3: CASSTGNSPLHF
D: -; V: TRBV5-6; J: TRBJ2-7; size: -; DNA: TGTGCCAGCAGCTTGGGAGGGCCCTACGAGCAGTACTTC; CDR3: CASSLGGPYEQYF
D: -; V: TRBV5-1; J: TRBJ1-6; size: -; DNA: TGCGCCAGCAGCCAAATACCGGGACTTCGTAATTCACCCCTCCACTTT; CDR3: CASSQIPGLRNSPLHF
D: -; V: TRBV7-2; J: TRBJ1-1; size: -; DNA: TGTGCCAGCAGCTCGAATTCAGGTTCCACTGAAGCTTTCTTT; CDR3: CASSSNSGSTEAFF
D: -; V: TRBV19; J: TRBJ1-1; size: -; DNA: TGTGCCAGTAGTACCGGGACACTTAAGAACACTGAAGCTTTCTTT; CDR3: CASSTGTLKNTEAFF
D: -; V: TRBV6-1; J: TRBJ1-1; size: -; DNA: TGTGCCAGCAGTTTTAAGAACACTGAAGCTTTCTTT; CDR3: CASSFKNTEAFF
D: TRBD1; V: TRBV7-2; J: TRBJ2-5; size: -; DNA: TGTGCCAGCAGCTTAGGGACAGGGGGAGAGCAGTACTTC; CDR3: CASSLGTGGEQYF
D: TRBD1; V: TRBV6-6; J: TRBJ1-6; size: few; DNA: TGTGCCAGCTCCCAGATCGGACAGGGGAATTCACCCCTCCACTTT; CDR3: CASSQIGQGNSPLHF
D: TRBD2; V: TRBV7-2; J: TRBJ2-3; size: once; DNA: TGTGCCAGCAGCCGTTGGGTCTCCGGGGGGGCAGATACGCAGTATTTT; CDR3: CASSRWVSGGADTQYF
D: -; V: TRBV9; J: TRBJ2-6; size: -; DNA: TGTGCCAGCAGGGGGCCTGGGGCCAACGTCCTGACTTTC; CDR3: CASRGPGANVLTF